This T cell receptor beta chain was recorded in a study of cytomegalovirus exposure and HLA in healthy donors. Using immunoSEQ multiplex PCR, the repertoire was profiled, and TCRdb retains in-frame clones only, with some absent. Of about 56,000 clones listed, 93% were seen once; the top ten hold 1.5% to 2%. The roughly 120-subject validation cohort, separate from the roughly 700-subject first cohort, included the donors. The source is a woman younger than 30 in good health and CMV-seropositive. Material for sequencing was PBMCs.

In nucleotides, the CDR3 is TGCGCCAGCCGGGGACAGGGCCTCTATAATTCACCCCTCCACTTT. It yields the protein CASRGQGLYNSPLHF. V gene TRBV4-1 combines with J gene TRBJ1-6, with 9 bases aligning to TRBD1. This CDR3 comprises 15 residues. The junction had 5 bases not matched to a gene; V was cut back by 8 bases and J by 3 bases. Germline V CDR1 and CDR2: MGHRA, YSYEKL.